Listed here is a single T cell receptor (beta chain). The antigen remains undetermined. The sample is drawn from a study of coeliac disease. Study information: High-resolution HLA typing was lacking; TRBV7-2 bias was queried instead. General study findings and limits: The authors considered this approach unsuitable for unbiased detection of gliadin-specific T cells. Control samples showed higher TRB and TRG clonality than intraepithelial and lamina propria samples in active celiac disease.

Profiling relied on immunoSEQ multiplex PCR, and the TCRdb table lists in-frame clones only, not all of them. The sample holds approximately 940 clones; roughly 70% are singletons and the top ten take about 22%. The CDR3 has 13 amino acids. From germline, CDR1 is KGHSH and CDR2 LQKENI. Trimming removed 3 bases at V and 1 base at J, with 6 bases between. V is TRBV18 and J is TRBJ2-5; D gene unclear. Sequencing input: intraepithelial lymphocytes from the gut. The TCR sequence derives from a human donor without celiac disease. The CDR3 loop reads CASSPRVQETQYF. CDR3 coding DNA: TGTGCCAGCTCACCCCGGGTCCAAGAGACCCAGTACTTC.